The rows below give T cell receptor beta chains drawn from one sample of a study of cytomegalovirus exposure and HLA in healthy donors. TCRdb's copy holds only in-frame clones and misses some; the assay was immunoSEQ multiplex PCR. The data show about 180,000 clones, with about 80% seen just once and approximately 6.7% held by the top ten. The sequenced sample was PBMCs. Every receptor here comes from a man in his thirties or forties in good health and CMV-seropositive. The CDR3 runs from the conserved cysteine through the conserved F or W. D genes are given only for firm matches. Rows may omit the clone size; those that give it use once, few, many or a size class.

TRBJ2-3 TRBV6-5 NA NA TGTGCCAGCAGTTACTCCGGGTGGGATACGCAGTATTTT CASSYSGWDTQYF
TRBJ2-2 TRBV5-1 NA NA TGCGCCAGCAGCCCGAACAGGGCCGCGAACACCGGGGAGCTGTTTTTT CASSPNRAANTGELFF
TRBJ1-2 TRBV10-1 few NA TGCGCCAGCAGGCCCCCCGCAGGGGCCCCGGGCGGCTACACCTTC CASRPPAGAPGGYTF
TRBJ1-1 TRBV10-1 few NA TGCGCCAGCAGTGAAGCGGGGGGCACTGAAGCTTTCTTT CASSEAGGTEAFF
TRBJ2-7 TRBV11-3 NA NA TGTGCCAGCTCCGCCAGGACCTACGAGCAGTACTTC CASSARTYEQYF
TRBJ2-1 TRBV9 once NA TGTGCCAGCAGCGTAGCTTTGGACACCACCTACAATGAGCAGTTCTTC CASSVALDTTYNEQFF
TRBJ1-4 TRBV28 NA TRBD1 TGTGCCAGCTCGCGGGACAGCCAACGAGGAGAAAAACTGTTTTTT CASSRDSQRGEKLFF
TRBJ2-1 TRBV11-3 NA NA TGTGCCAGCAGCTCAGGACGGGGACACAGATACAATGAGCAGTTCTTC CASSSGRGHRYNEQFF
TRBJ1-1 TRBV30 NA NA TGTGCCTGGAGAAACCTTGGAGACAGTGAAGCTTTCTTT CAWRNLGDSEAFF
TRBJ2-6 TRBV4-1 NA TRBD2 TGCGCCAGCAGCCAAGAGGGGGGGTACTCTGGGGCCAACGTCCTGACTTTC CASSQEGGYSGANVLTF
TRBJ2-2 TRBV5-6 once TRBD2 TGTGCCAGCAGCCTGGAGCTAGCGGGAGGTCCCGGGGAGCTGTTTTTT CASSLELAGGPGELFF
TRBJ1-1 TRBV6-5 NA NA TGTGCCAGCAGTTATCGTACAGAGAACACTGAAGCTTTCTTT CASSYRTENTEAFF
TRBJ1-1 TRBV7-2 NA NA TGTGCCAGCAGCTTAAGGCAGGGAATGACTGAAGCTTTCTTT CASSLRQGMTEAFF
TRBJ2-1 TRBV19 NA TRBD2 TGTGCCAGTAGTATCCTACTAGCGGGAGAGGCCAATGAGCAGTTCTTC CASSILLAGEANEQFF
TRBJ1-2 TRBV6-1 NA NA TGTGCCAGCAGTGAAGTCAGGTTGCCGTCCTCCTATGGCTACACCTTC CASSEVRLPSSYGYTF
TRBJ2-2 TRBV6-4 NA TRBD1 TGTGCCAGCAGTGACTCGGGACAGGGGGAGCTGTTTTTT CASSDSGQGELFF
TRBJ2-1 TRBV27 NA TRBD2 TGTGCCAGCAGTTTAGTAGCGGGAAGGGGGTACAATGAGCAGTTCTTC CASSLVAGRGYNEQFF
TRBJ2-3 TRBV7-7 NA NA TGTGCCAGCAGCTTAGGGACGGCGGGACAGAGCACAGATACGCAGTATTTT CASSLGTAGQSTDTQYF
TRBJ2-3 TRBV7-2 NA TRBD2 TGTGCCAGCAGCTTAGGGACTAGCGGGGTGACAGATACGCAGTATTTT CASSLGTSGVTDTQYF
TRBJ2-5 TRBV5-1 NA TRBD2 TGCGCCAGCAGCACACGAGGGACTAGCGGGTCATACCCGTGGGAGACCCAGTACTTC CASSTRGTSGSYPWETQYF
TRBJ2-6 TRBV5-1 NA TRBD1 TGCGCCAGCAGCCAAGGACAGGGGGCTCCGGCAGGGGCCAACGTCCTGACTTTC CASSQGQGAPAGANVLTF
TRBJ2-1 TRBV11-3 NA TRBD1 TGTGCCAGCAGCCTAGGACAGGGTGCTGATGAGCAGTTCTTC CASSLGQGADEQFF
TRBJ2-5 TRBV4-1 once TRBD2 TGCGCCAGCAGCCTTACGACTAGCGGGATCGGGACCCAGTACTTC CASSLTTSGIGTQYF
TRBJ1-1 TRBV2 NA NA TGTGCCAGCAGTGAAGAGTGGGGGGGCCGCGAAGCTTTCTTT CASSEEWGGREAFF
TRBJ2-7 TRBV7-3 NA TRBD2 TGTGCCAGCAGCTTTGGACTAGCGGGAGTTCACGAGCAGTACTTC CASSFGLAGVHEQYF
TRBJ2-1 TRBV11-3 NA TRBD2 TGTGCCAGCCGCGAACTAGCGGGGAATGAGCAGTTCTTC CASRELAGNEQFF
TRBJ2-5 TRBV7-6 NA TRBD2 TGTGCCAGCAGCTTAGGGGGGCGGGGGGGCCTCCAAGAGACCCAGTACTTC CASSLGGRGGLQETQYF
TRBJ2-2 TRBV27 NA TRBD2 TGTGCCAGCAGTTTAAGTAGCGGGACCACCGGGGAGCTGTTTTTT CASSLSSGTTGELFF
TRBJ2-3 TRBV5-1 NA NA TGCGCCAGCAGCTGGGGGGACGGAATTAACACAGATACGCAGTATTTT CASSWGDGINTDTQYF
TRBJ2-1 TRBV6-1 NA TRBD2 TGTGCCAGCAGCTACAGGACTAGCAGAAATGAGCAGTTCTTC CASSYRTSRNEQFF
TRBJ2-7 TRBV10-1 NA TRBD2 TGCGCCAGCAGTAGCGGGAGGTCCTACGAGCAGTACTTC CASSSGRSYEQYF
TRBJ2-3 TRBV7-9 NA NA TGTGCCAGCAGCCCAGACTACTATGGAGGCACAGATACGCAGTATTTT CASSPDYYGGTDTQYF
TRBJ1-1 TRBV28 NA TRBD1 TGTGCCAGCAGTCTCGGGACAGAATGGAACACTGAAGCTTTCTTT CASSLGTEWNTEAFF
TRBJ2-3 TRBV7-6 NA TRBD2 TGTGCCAGCAGCCCGACTAGCGATTCTAGCACAGATACGCAGTATTTT CASSPTSDSSTDTQYF
TRBJ2-2 TRBV4-2 NA TRBD2 TGTGCCAGCAGCCAAGATAGGCTAGCGGGGGTTTATAACACCGGGGAGCTGTTTTTT CASSQDRLAGVYNTGELFF
TRBJ1-3 TRBV6-5 NA TRBD1 TGTGCCAGCAGTCCCGACAGGGATGGGAACACCATATATTTT CASSPDRDGNTIYF
TRBJ2-7 TRBV14 NA NA TGTGCCAGCAGTCAGCGCCAGGGTGCCTTCGAGCAGTACTTC CASSQRQGAFEQYF
TRBJ2-7 TRBV2 NA NA TGTGCCAGCAGTGAGGACACCTACGAGCAGTACTTC CASSEDTYEQYF
TRBJ2-3 TRBV7-2 few TRBD1 TGTGCCAGCAGCATTACGACAGGGGGAATGGGCACAGATACGCAGTATTTT CASSITTGGMGTDTQYF
TRBJ2-7 TRBV5-1 NA TRBD2 TGCGCCAGCAGCCCCATGGCGGGAGGTCCCTACGAGCAGTACTTC CASSPMAGGPYEQYF
TRBJ2-1 TRBV11-2 once TRBD2 TGTGCCAGCAGCTTGGAGCGGGGGGACTACAATGAGCAGTTCTTC CASSLERGDYNEQFF
TRBJ1-2 TRBV19 NA NA TGTGCCAGTATCGACACATCGGTTGCTAACTATGGCTACACCTTC CASIDTSVANYGYTF
TRBJ2-6 TRBV27 NA TRBD1 TGTGCCAGCAGGCCCCAGGGGGCTGCCGGGGCCAACGTCCTGACTTTC CASRPQGAAGANVLTF
TRBJ1-1 TRBV6-5 NA NA TGTGCCAGCAGGGATCACAGGGACGGGAACACTGAAGCTTTCTTT CASRDHRDGNTEAFF
TRBJ1-2 TRBV4-1 NA NA TGCGCCAGCAGCCTAGACAGATCGGTAGCCTATGGCTACACCTTC CASSLDRSVAYGYTF
TRBJ2-5 TRBV29-1 NA NA TGCAGCGTTGAGGAGGGCTCAGAGACCCAGTACTTC CSVEEGSETQYF
TRBJ2-7 TRBV6-5 NA TRBD1 TGTGCCAGCAGGGGTCGGGGACAGGGGGTATACGAGCAGTACTTC CASRGRGQGVYEQYF
TRBJ2-1 TRBV27 NA NA TGTGCCAGCAGTTGGGGCGGACGGCAGTTCTTC CASSWGGRQFF
TRBJ2-5 TRBV28 NA NA TGTGCCAGCAGTTCTAACCCCTCTTGGTGGGAGATAAAGGAAGAGACCCAGTACTTC CASSSNPSWWEIKEETQYF
TRBJ2-7 TRBV14 NA TRBD1 TGTGCCAGCAGCCATCGACAGGGGTGGTACGAGCAGTACTTC CASSHRQGWYEQYF